This is a list of T cell receptor beta chains from one sample in a study of blood T cells in healthy people across ages. MiXCR, applied by TCRdb to the 5' RACE reads, yields one record per CDR3 protein. The table includes hundreds of thousands of distinct CDR3 sequences, about 61% detected once. The sequencing sample was made of blood. The receptors shown here come from a man aged 35-49 years in good health. Each CDR3 is given with its conserved first and last residue. Each record gives: V gene, D gene, J gene, clone size, CDR3 protein, CDR3 DNA. A D gene is named only where the DNA matches it firmly. For some rows the clone size is stated as once, few or many, or as a class when expanded; others skip it.

TRBV24-1	-	TRBJ2-2	-	CATSDTGHVFGELFF	TGTGCCACCAGTGATACGGGACACGTATTCGGGGAGCTGTTTTTT
TRBV29-1	-	TRBJ1-1	few	CSVVPERLGRNTEAFF	TGCAGCGTTGTGCCGGAGCGCCTTGGTCGGAACACTGAAGCTTTCTTT
TRBV4-2	-	TRBJ2-3	-	CASRDLSELGDTQYF	TGTGCCAGCAGGGACCTCAGCGAGCTGGGAGATACGCAGTATTTT
TRBV7-8	TRBD1	TRBJ2-7	-	CASSGKGQKPYEQYF	TGTGCCAGCAGCGGGAAGGGACAGAAACCCTACGAGCAGTACTTC
TRBV5-1	-	TRBJ2-7	few	CASSLIPGSGYEQYF	TGCGCCAGCAGCTTGATTCCGGGAAGTGGCTACGAGCAGTACTTC
TRBV2	-	TRBJ1-2	-	CASSEIRTANYGYTF	TGTGCCAGCAGTGAAATAAGGACAGCAAACTATGGCTACACCTTC
TRBV4-1	-	TRBJ2-3	-	CASSQEGTRTDTQYF	TGCGCCAGCAGCCAAGAGGGGACCCGCACAGATACGCAGTATTTT
TRBV20-1	TRBD1	TRBJ2-7	-	CSANGQGEQYF	TGCAGTGCGAACGGACAGGGAGAGCAGTACTTC
TRBV4-3	-	TRBJ2-5	few	CARTSGITETQYF	TGCGCCAGAACCTCGGGAATTACGGAGACCCAGTACTTC
TRBV9	-	TRBJ1-2	many	CASRPTGTYGYTF	TGTGCCAGCAGACCTACAGGGACCTATGGCTACACCTTC
TRBV9	-	TRBJ2-7	once	CASSAFRDEQYF	TGTGCCAGCAGCGCCTTCCGGGACGAGCAGTACTTC
TRBV6-2/TRBV6-3	TRBD1	TRBJ2-7	few	CASRGRDSYEQYF	TGTGCCAGCAGGGGCCGGGACAGCTACGAGCAGTACTTC
TRBV18	-	TRBJ2-6	once	CASGTKPSGANVLTF	TGTGCCAGCGGTACCAAACCCTCTGGGGCCAACGTCCTGACTTTC
TRBV20-1	TRBD2	TRBJ2-1	once	CSAELAGEGNEQFF	TGCAGTGCCGAACTAGCGGGAGAAGGCAATGAGCAGTTCTTC
TRBV7-2	-	TRBJ2-5	-	CASSLGIPVQTQYF	TGTGCCAGCAGCTTAGGGATCCCAGTTCAGACCCAGTACTTC
TRBV20-1	TRBD1	TRBJ2-1	-	CSAPGTTGGSYNEQFF	TGCAGTGCTCCCGGTACGACAGGGGGTTCCTACAATGAGCAGTTCTTC
TRBV4-3	-	TRBJ2-5	-	CASSQEPSDGQETQYF	TGCGCCAGCAGCCAAGAACCTTCGGACGGTCAAGAGACCCAGTACTTC
TRBV28	TRBD2	TRBJ2-1	-	CASSPPRLADKEQFF	TGTGCCAGCAGTCCCCCGCGGCTAGCGGACAAGGAGCAGTTCTTC
TRBV9	-	TRBJ1-2	-	CASSVDPGNGYTF	TGTGCCAGCAGCGTAGATCCGGGTAATGGCTACACCTTC
TRBV7-2	TRBD2	TRBJ2-1	once	CASSLRGLARERENEQFF	TGTGCCAGCAGCTTACGTGGACTAGCCCGGGAGAGGGAGAATGAGCAGTTCTTC
TRBV5-1	-	TRBJ2-3	few	CASSLESRTTDTQYF	TGCGCCAGCAGCTTGGAGTCCCGAACAACAGATACGCAGTATTTT
TRBV20-1	TRBD1	TRBJ2-7	-	CSARAGGQGRYKAYEQYF	TGCAGTGCTAGAGCCGGGGGACAGGGGAGATACAAGGCTTACGAGCAGTACTTC
TRBV6-5	TRBD1	TRBJ1-1	-	CASSLQGRGQEAFF	TGTGCCAGCAGTTTACAGGGCAGGGGGCAGGAAGCTTTCTTT
TRBV2	-	TRBJ2-2	few	CASSELAGELFF	TGTGCCAGCAGCGAATTGGCCGGGGAGCTGTTTTTT
TRBV7-2	-	TRBJ2-3	-	CASSFLSTDTQYF	TGTGCCAGCAGCTTCTTAAGCACAGATACGCAGTATTTT
TRBV29-1	-	TRBJ2-1	-	CSVEDLVSYNEQFF	TGCAGCGTTGAAGATCTTGTTAGCTACAATGAGCAGTTCTTC
TRBV20-1	TRBD1	TRBJ2-5	-	CSAMSGGIEETQYF	TGCAGTGCTATGTCAGGGGGCATAGAAGAGACCCAGTACTTC
TRBV7-2	-	TRBJ2-7	few	CASQGWADYNEQYF	TGTGCCAGCCAAGGGTGGGCAGACTACAATGAGCAGTACTTC
TRBV7-3	-	TRBJ1-1	few	CASSSRGGAGLNTEAFF	TGTGCCAGCAGCTCACGGGGAGGGGCAGGGCTGAACACTGAAGCTTTCTTT
TRBV28	-	TRBJ1-2	-	CASSPVTGSGYTF	TGTGCCAGCAGTCCCGTGACAGGCAGTGGCTACACCTTC
TRBV2	-	TRBJ2-1	-	CASTTQGYPYNEQFF	TGTGCCAGCACCACGCAGGGCTACCCCTACAATGAGCAGTTCTTC
TRBV28	-	TRBJ2-5	-	CASRTGPETQYF	TGTGCCAGCAGGACAGGCCCGGAGACCCAGTACTTC
TRBV4-1	-	TRBJ1-2	few	CASSPDGDSSNYGYTF	TGCGCCAGCAGCCCCGACGGGGATTCCTCTAACTATGGCTACACCTTC
TRBV15	-	TRBJ2-3	few	CATSRGWTLTDTQYF	TGTGCCACCAGCAGAGGTTGGACGCTCACAGATACGCAGTATTTT
TRBV4-2	-	TRBJ1-5	few	CASSQGGGSNQPQHF	TGTGCCAGCAGCCAAGGTGGGGGAAGCAATCAGCCCCAGCATTTT
TRBV12-3/TRBV12-4	TRBD1	TRBJ1-4	-	CASSEHRTGGFEKLFF	TGTGCCAGCAGCGAACACCGGACAGGGGGCTTCGAAAAACTGTTTTTT
TRBV30	-	TRBJ1-2	few	CAWSWGTHYGYTF	TGTGCCTGGAGTTGGGGGACCCACTATGGCTACACCTTC
TRBV29-1	-	TRBJ1-4	-	CSVVKGANEKLFF	TGCAGCGTGGTGAAAGGGGCTAATGAAAAACTGTTTTTT
TRBV20-1	-	TRBJ2-5	few	CSARDMTGQETQYF	TGCAGTGCTAGAGATATGACTGGCCAAGAGACCCAGTACTTC
TRBV28	-	TRBJ2-5	-	CASSFWQGTQETQYF	TGTGCCAGCAGTTTTTGGCAGGGAACCCAAGAGACCCAGTACTTC
TRBV29-1	-	TRBJ2-5	-	CSVEEAEFSYNEQYF	TGCAGCGTTGAAGAGGCAGAATTCTCCTACAATGAGCAGTACTTC
TRBV3-1	-	TRBJ2-1	-	CASCPDLASSYNEQFF	TGTGCCAGCTGCCCTGATCTAGCGTCCTCCTACAATGAGCAGTTCTTC
TRBV12-3/TRBV12-4	TRBD2	TRBJ2-2	-	CASSRWTSGRAPTGELFF	TGTGCCAGCAGTCGATGGACTAGCGGGAGGGCCCCGACCGGGGAGCTGTTTTTT
TRBV28	-	TRBJ2-3	few	CASRVSTDTQYF	TGTGCCAGCAGAGTAAGCACAGATACGCAGTATTTT
TRBV11-2	-	TRBJ1-2	once	CASSKEGDGYTF	TGTGCCAGCAGCAAAGAGGGGGACGGCTACACCTTC
TRBV12-3/TRBV12-4	-	TRBJ1-1	-	CASSLLVSVNTEAFF	TGTGCCAGCAGTTTATTGGTGTCAGTGAACACTGAAGCTTTCTTT
TRBV29-1	TRBD1	TRBJ1-1	-	CSVRTGGNTEAFF	TGCAGCGTCCGGACAGGGGGGAACACTGAAGCTTTCTTT
TRBV5-1	-	TRBJ2-7	few	CASSINTGYMDYEQYF	TGCGCCAGCAGCATAAACACAGGGTACATGGACTACGAGCAGTACTTC
TRBV18	-	TRBJ1-1	few	CASSWREAGNTEAFF	TGTGCCAGCTCATGGCGGGAGGCGGGGAACACTGAAGCTTTCTTT
TRBV24-1	-	TRBJ2-5	-	CATSQTLQETQYF	TGTGCCACCTCTCAGACACTCCAAGAGACCCAGTACTTC
TRBV30	-	TRBJ1-1	-	CAWTGSNTEAFF	TGTGCCTGGACAGGATCGAACACTGAAGCTTTCTTT
TRBV9	-	TRBJ1-5	-	CASSVSSRQSSGQPQHF	TGTGCCAGCAGCGTCTCATCAAGACAGTCCTCGGGTCAGCCCCAGCATTTT